Listed below are T cell receptor beta chains from one sample, sequenced in a study of post-analysis software for immune sequencing data. A single record per CDR3 protein comes from TCRdb applying MiXCR to the PCR reads. This table has 650,000 to 850,000 distinct CDR3 sequences, 53% appearing once. The sample was blood. These receptors were taken from a girl aged 10 to 17 with multiple sclerosis. Each CDR3 is given with its conserved first and last residue. The D gene is left open where the match is weak. Clone size is stated in some rows and not others, as once, few, many or a class when expanded.

d_gene	abundance	j_gene	v_gene	CDR3aa	CDR3nt
TRBD1	-	TRBJ1-1	TRBV5-5	CASSLAGTGGLNTEAFF	TGTGCCAGCAGCTTGGCCGGGACAGGGGGCCTGAACACTGAAGCTTTCTTT
-	-	TRBJ2-1	TRBV7-2	CASSRLVGNNEQFF	TGTGCCAGCAGCCGTTTAGTGGGAAACAATGAGCAGTTCTTC
-	-	TRBJ2-5	TRBV20-1	CSARAPHLAGRSETQYF	TGCAGTGCTAGAGCGCCCCATTTGGCAGGCCGCTCAGAGACCCAGTACTTC
-	-	TRBJ2-5	TRBV7-9	CASSLTRSRGETQYF	TGTGCCAGCAGCTTGACTAGATCTAGAGGGGAGACCCAGTACTTC
-	-	TRBJ2-7	TRBV20-1	CSATAGAGYEQYF	TGCAGTGCTACTGCAGGGGCTGGATACGAGCAGTACTTC
TRBD2	-	TRBJ2-3	TRBV15	CATSRDTGLVSQYF	TGTGCCACCAGCAGAGATACGGGACTAGTGTCGCAGTATTTT
-	once	TRBJ1-2	TRBV7-9	CASSILTTNYGYTF	TGTGCCAGTAGTATCCTCACGACTAACTATGGCTACACCTTC
-	once	TRBJ2-6	TRBV30	CAWLMKLGASGANVLTF	TGTGCCTGGCTAATGAAACTCGGGGCCTCTGGGGCCAACGTCCTGACTTTC
-	-	TRBJ1-6	TRBV20-1	CSARWRSSLHF	TGCAGTGCTAGATGGCGTTCTTCCCTCCACTTT
-	-	TRBJ2-3	TRBV5-1	CASSFTREGDTQYF	TGCGCCAGCAGCTTCACCAGGGAAGGGGATACGCAGTATTTT
TRBD1	few	TRBJ1-2	TRBV27	CASSLSSTGGSYGYTF	TGTGCCAGCAGTTTATCCTCTACAGGGGGCTCCTATGGCTACACCTTC
-	few	TRBJ2-7	TRBV20-1	CSARGATENEQYF	TGCAGTGCTAGAGGGGCTACGGAGAACGAGCAGTACTTC
TRBD2	once	TRBJ2-1	TRBV7-6	CASSLALAGNNEQFF	TGTGCCAGCAGCTTAGCCCTAGCGGGAAACAATGAGCAGTTCTTC
-	-	TRBJ1-1	TRBV3-1	CASSPQSGNTEAFF	TGTGCCAGCAGCCCCCAGTCTGGGAACACTGAAGCTTTCTTT
-	-	TRBJ2-7	TRBV27	CATAGSYEQYF	TGTGCCACCGCCGGCTCCTACGAGCAGTACTTC
-	-	TRBJ2-7	TRBV11-1	CASSPSMYEQYF	TGTGCCAGCAGCCCTTCTATGTACGAGCAGTACTTC
TRBD1	-	TRBJ2-7	TRBV7-8	CASSLAHATGAASYEQYF	TGTGCCAGCAGCTTAGCGCACGCGACAGGGGCGGCCTCCTACGAGCAGTACTTC
TRBD1	-	TRBJ1-5	TRBV29-1	CSVWDRGMNQPQHF	TGCAGCGTTTGGGACAGGGGAATGAATCAGCCCCAGCATTTT
-	once	TRBJ2-5	TRBV20-1	CSAQRGGETQYF	TGCAGTGCTCAGAGGGGGGGAGAGACCCAGTACTTC
-	few	TRBJ1-1	TRBV28	CASTPDGNTEAFF	TGTGCCAGCACCCCAGACGGGAACACTGAAGCTTTCTTT
-	once	TRBJ2-7	TRBV20-1	CSARGTTLYEQYF	TGCAGTGCTCGAGGGACCACCCTCTACGAGCAGTACTTC
-	-	TRBJ1-2	TRBV5-1	CASSLGTVYTYGYTF	TGCGCCAGCAGCTTGGGGACAGTTTATACCTATGGCTACACCTTC
-	-	TRBJ1-2	TRBV6-5	CASRRGVGSDGYTF	TGTGCCAGCAGAAGAGGGGTAGGAAGCGATGGCTACACCTTC
-	-	TRBJ1-2	TRBV12-3/TRBV12-4	CASSLPRGRATDGYTF	TGTGCCAGCAGTCTCCCGAGGGGCAGGGCAACGGATGGCTACACCTTC
TRBD1	-	TRBJ2-1	TRBV25-1	CASRDKGAFINEQFF	TGTGCCAGCAGGGACAAGGGGGCCTTCATCAATGAGCAGTTCTTC
TRBD1	-	TRBJ1-5	TRBV7-8	CASREGQGLNQPQHF	TGTGCCAGCAGGGAGGGACAGGGGCTGAATCAGCCCCAGCATTTT
-	-	TRBJ2-4	TRBV29-1	CSGVAWSTYNEQYF	TGCAGCGGTGTGGCATGGTCGACCTACAATGAGCAGTACTTC
TRBD2	-	TRBJ2-1	TRBV6-1	CASRPGLGNEQFF	TGTGCCAGCAGACCTGGACTAGGCAATGAGCAGTTCTTC
-	-	TRBJ2-7	TRBV5-1	CASSLVESSYEQYF	TGCGCCAGCAGCTTGGTGGAGAGCTCCTACGAGCAGTACTTC
-	-	TRBJ2-7	TRBV19	CASSRFGRTPYEQYF	TGTGCCAGTAGTAGATTTGGGCGAACCCCCTACGAGCAGTACTTC
-	-	TRBJ1-2	TRBV12-3/TRBV12-4	CASSLRRVDGYTF	TGTGCCAGCAGTTTACGTCGGGTGGATGGCTACACCTTC